Following are 10 T cell receptor beta chains from one sample sequenced in a study of breast tumors, draining lymph nodes, adjacent tissues. TCRdb re-derived calls from the multiplex PCR reads in MiXCR, one entry per CDR3 protein. The sample holds 180,000 or so distinct CDR3 sequences, 33% seen once. Axillary draining lymph nodes of breast cancer patients supplied the node samples. The source material was axillary lymph node tissue. These receptors all come from a female donor with breast cancer. Some clones in this sample may be carry-over from other donors' samples.

The chain combines TRBV27 with TRBJ1-1; 7 nucleotides line up with TRBD1. The CDR3 has 16 residues. V dropped 5 bases and J dropped 0; count of bases not matched to a gene: 9. Germline assignment: CDR1 MNHEY and CDR2 SMNVEV (reference sequence). In DNA form, the CDR3 reads TGTGCCAGCAGTCGACGGACAGGTCGCCTGAACACTGAAGCTTTCTTT. Encoded protein: CASSRRTGRLNTEAFF.

Notes on this clonotype: A read error is possible here, since a much larger clone lies one base away. This chain connects TRBV27 to TRBJ2-3; maybe TRBD2 (6 bases). The CDR3 spans 15 residues. The germline V gene has CDR1 MNHEY and CDR2 SMNVEV (reference sequence). The V and J ends lost 6 bases and 4 bases respectively, with 17 bases between them. In DNA, the CDR3 is TGTGCCAGCAGGTACGGGACTGGAGAACCAGATACGCAGTATTTT. This gives the protein CASRYGTGEPDTQYF.

This clonotype showed up just once. A much bigger clone sits one base away, suggesting this may be a read error. The CDR3 does not end in the conserved phenylalanine or tryptophan, so this is likely a read error. This chain uses TRBV5-1 with TRBJ2-5; tentative D call: TRBD1 (6 bases). The CDR3 has 14 amino acids. Between the trimmed V and J ends, which lost 1 base and 1 base, there was a span of 8 bases. From germline, CDR1 is SGHRS and CDR2 YFSETQ. The CDR3 here is CASSLWGPQETQYL. CDR3 DNA: TGCGCCAGCAGCTTGTGGGGGCCCCAAGAGACCCAGTACCTC.

This clonotype has at least ten counts. The rearrangement links TRBV4-1 to TRBJ1-5; no firm D call. Per germline, CDR1 MGHRA and CDR2 YSYEKL. The CDR3 loop spans 14 amino acids. V shed 4 bases and J shed 2 bases, with 9 bases lying between them. CDR3 sequence reads: CASSPRHGNQPQHF. CDR3 in DNA: TGCGCCAGCAGCCCACGACACGGCAATCAGCCCCAGCATTTT.

The V and J genes are TRBV9 and TRBJ2-1, with a possible D match to TRBD1 (5 bases). CDR3 length: 15 residues. Germline-derived CDR1 and CDR2 are SGDLS and YYNGEE. V was clipped by 4 bases and J by 0 bases, with 11 bases between them. The CDR3, as DNA: TGTGCCAGCAGCACCACAGGAGCCTCCTACAATGAGCAGTTCTTC. Its translation is CASSTTGASYNEQFF.

Ten or more counts support this clonotype. The chain combines TRBV5-4 with TRBJ1-6; unclear D gene. The V end lost 0 bases, the J end lost 7 bases, and 2 bases lay between the germline ends. The CDR3 has 12 amino acids. Germline V gene lookup returns CDR1 SGHNT and CDR2 YYREEE (reference sequence). The CDR3 region is CASSLVNSPLHF. CDR3 nucleotides: TGTGCCAGCAGCTTGGTGAATTCACCCCTCCACTTT. Based on the CDR3 plus reference TRBV5-4 and TRBJ1-6, the full variable domain is ETGVTQSPTHLIKTRGQQVTLRCSSQSGHNTVSWYQQALGQGPQFIFQYYREEENGRGNFPPRFSGLQFPNYSSELNVNALELDDSALYLCASSLVNSPLHFGNGTRLTVT.

At least ten counts were recorded for this clonotype. V and J are TRBV2 and TRBJ2-2; TRBD2 is a possible D gene (5 bases). With 3 bases removed from V and 1 base from J, the gap between germline ends came to 15 bases. Germline V gives CDR1 SNHLY, CDR2 FYNNEI. The CDR3 is made up of 17 amino acids. The CDR3 region has the DNA TGTGCCAGCAGTGATCGGGAAATACCAATGAACACCGGGGAGCTGTTTTTT. It encodes CASSDREIPMNTGELFF. Complete variable domain (other parts from reference TRBV2 and TRBJ2-2): EPEVTQTPSHQVTQMGQEVILRCVPISNHLYFYWYRQILGQKVEFLVSFYNNEISEKSEIFDDQFSVERPDGSNFTLKIRSTKLEDSAMYFCASSDREIPMNTGELFFGEGSRLTVL.

This clonotype was counted ten times or more. This chain uses TRBV5-1 with TRBJ2-7; a weak D match, TRBD2 (5 bases). Germline V gene lookup returns CDR1 SGHRS and CDR2 YFSETQ. The CDR3 covers 15 residues. V was shortened by 1 base and J by 3 bases, with 14 bases between the two germline ends. Here the CDR3 DNA reads TGCGCCAGCAGCTTGAACGGGGAGCCATACTACGAGCAGTACTTC. It translates to CASSLNGEPYYEQYF.

There are many counts of this clonotype. The gene calls are TRBV24-1 and TRBJ1-3; D perhaps matches TRBD1 (6 bases). The V end lost 10 bases, the J end lost 0 bases, and 21 bases lay between the germline ends. Germline assignment: CDR1 KGHDR and CDR2 SFDVKD. The CDR3 contains 17 residues. CDR3 sequence reads: CATPRGCGVNSGNTIYF. DNA for the CDR3: TGTGCCACTCCCAGGGGTTGCGGGGTGAACTCTGGAAACACCATATATTTT.

The chain recombines TRBV18 with TRBJ2-4; TRBD2 aligns across 10 bases. V trimming: 3 bases; J trimming: 2 bases; junction bases outside the gene matches: 4. CDR3 length: 16 residues. The germline V gene has CDR1 KGHSH and CDR2 LQKENI. This chain's CDR3 is CASSPGLATTKNIQYF. CDR3 bases: TGTGCCAGCTCACCGGGACTAGCGACAACCAAAAACATTCAGTACTTC.